This TCR beta chain was sequenced for a study of blood T cell repertoires in COVID-19. At the level of the study: Both acute and convalescent COVID-19 samples were obtained from the United States, Italy and Spain. Sources were T cells, B-cell-depleted T cells, or PBMCs; the material itself was cDNA or gDNA.

This CDR3 has 15 residues. V was shortened by 1 base and J by 1 base, with 9 bases between the two germline ends. The germline V gene has CDR1 SGDLS and CDR2 YYNGEE. As processed by the authors: Cell counts per sample came from amplifying reference gene primers. Profiling relied on immunoSEQ multiplex PCR, and the TCRdb table lists in-frame clones only, not all of them. V and J calls and clone size are copied from that table; D and trimming were computed from the DNA. The sample holds about 110,000 clones; 75% to 85% are singletons and the top ten take 16%. The receptor's source is a woman aged 60 to 75 with acute or convalescent COVID-19. The source material was peripheral blood. The rearrangement uses TRBV9 and TRBJ2-1; D perhaps matches TRBD2 (6 bases). CDR3 region: CASSVLAGSYNEQFF. For the CDR3, the DNA is TGTGCCAGCAGCGTATTGGCGGGATCCTACAATGAGCAGTTCTTC. The variable domain in full, with the rest retrieved from reference TRBV9 and TRBJ2-1, is DSGVTQTPKHLITATGQRVTLRCSPRSGDLSVYWYQQSLDQGLQFLIQYYNGEERAKGNILERFSAQQFPDLHSELNLSSLELGDSALYFCASSVLAGSYNEQFFGPGTRLTVL.